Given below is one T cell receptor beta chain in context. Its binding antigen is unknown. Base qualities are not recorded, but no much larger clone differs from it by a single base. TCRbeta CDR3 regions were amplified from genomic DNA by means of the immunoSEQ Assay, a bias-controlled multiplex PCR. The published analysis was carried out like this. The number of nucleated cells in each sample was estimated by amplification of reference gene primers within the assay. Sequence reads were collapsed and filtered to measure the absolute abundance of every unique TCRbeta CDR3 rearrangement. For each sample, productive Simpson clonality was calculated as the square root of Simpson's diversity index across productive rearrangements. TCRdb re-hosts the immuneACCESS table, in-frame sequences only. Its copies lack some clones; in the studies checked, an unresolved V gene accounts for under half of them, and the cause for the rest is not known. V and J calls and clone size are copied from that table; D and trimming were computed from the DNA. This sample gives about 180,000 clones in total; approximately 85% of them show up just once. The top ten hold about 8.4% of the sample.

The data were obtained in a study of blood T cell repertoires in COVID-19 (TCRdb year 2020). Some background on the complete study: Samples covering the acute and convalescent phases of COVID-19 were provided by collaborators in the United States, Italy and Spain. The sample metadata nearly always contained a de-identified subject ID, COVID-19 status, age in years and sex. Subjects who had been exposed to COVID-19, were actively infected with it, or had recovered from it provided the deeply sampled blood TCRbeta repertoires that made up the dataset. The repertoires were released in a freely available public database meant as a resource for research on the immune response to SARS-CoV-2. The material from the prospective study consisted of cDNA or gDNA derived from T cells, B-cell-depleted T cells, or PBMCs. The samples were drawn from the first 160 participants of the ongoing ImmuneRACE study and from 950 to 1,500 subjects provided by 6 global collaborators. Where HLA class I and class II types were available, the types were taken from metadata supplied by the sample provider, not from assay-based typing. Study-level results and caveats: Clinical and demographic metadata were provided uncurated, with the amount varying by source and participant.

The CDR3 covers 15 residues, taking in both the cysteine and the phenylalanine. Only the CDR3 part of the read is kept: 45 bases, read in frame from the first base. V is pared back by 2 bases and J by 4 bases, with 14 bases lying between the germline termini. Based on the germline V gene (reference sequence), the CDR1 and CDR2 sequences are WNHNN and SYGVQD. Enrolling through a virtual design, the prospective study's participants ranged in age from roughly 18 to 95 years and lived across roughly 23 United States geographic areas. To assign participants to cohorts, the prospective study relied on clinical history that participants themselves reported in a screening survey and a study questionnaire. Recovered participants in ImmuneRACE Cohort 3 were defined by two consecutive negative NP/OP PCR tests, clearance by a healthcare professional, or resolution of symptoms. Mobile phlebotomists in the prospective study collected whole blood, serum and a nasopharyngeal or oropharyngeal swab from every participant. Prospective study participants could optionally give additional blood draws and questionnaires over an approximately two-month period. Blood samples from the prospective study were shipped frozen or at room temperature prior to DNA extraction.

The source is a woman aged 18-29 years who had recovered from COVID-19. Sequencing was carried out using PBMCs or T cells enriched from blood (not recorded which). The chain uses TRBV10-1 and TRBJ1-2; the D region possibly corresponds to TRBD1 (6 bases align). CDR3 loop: CASSEGQGTPYGYTF. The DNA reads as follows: TGCGCCAGCAGTGAGGGCCAGGGGACCCCCTATGGCTACACCTTC.